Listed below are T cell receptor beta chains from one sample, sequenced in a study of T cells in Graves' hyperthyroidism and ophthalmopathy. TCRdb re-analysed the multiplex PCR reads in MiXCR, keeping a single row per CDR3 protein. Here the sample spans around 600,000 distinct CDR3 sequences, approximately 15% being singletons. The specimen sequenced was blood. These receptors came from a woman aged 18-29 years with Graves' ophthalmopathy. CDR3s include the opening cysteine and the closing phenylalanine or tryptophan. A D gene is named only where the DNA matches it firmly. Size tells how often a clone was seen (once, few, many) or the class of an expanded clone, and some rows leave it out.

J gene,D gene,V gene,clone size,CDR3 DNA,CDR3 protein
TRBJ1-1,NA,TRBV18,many,TGTGCCAGCTCACAGGGTAGGGATTTTGTGAACACTGAAGCTTTCTTT,CASSQGRDFVNTEAFF
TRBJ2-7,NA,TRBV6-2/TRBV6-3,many,TGTGCCAGCAGTTACGCGGCCTACGAGCAGTACTTC,CASSYAAYEQYF
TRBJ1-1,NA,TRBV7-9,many,TGTGCCAGCAGCTTACGTCGGGGAACGGACGAAGGAGCTTTCTTT,CASSLRRGTDEGAFF
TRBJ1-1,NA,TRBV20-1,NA,TGCAGTGCTAGATCCGGCACTGAAGCTTTCTTT,CSARSGTEAFF
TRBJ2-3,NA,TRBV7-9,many,TGTGCCAGCAGCTCCACTGTTGGCAGTCTTCTCCAGTATTTT,CASSSTVGSLLQYF
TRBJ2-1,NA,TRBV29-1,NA,TGCAGCGTAGAAGGCCCTGGGACCTACAATGAGCAGTTCTTC,CSVEGPGTYNEQFF
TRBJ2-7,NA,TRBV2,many,TGTGCCAGCAGTGAGACAACCCTCAGATACGAGCAGTACTTC,CASSETTLRYEQYF
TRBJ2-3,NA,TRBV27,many,TGTGCCAGCAGGGCCCCGAGCACAGATACGCAGTATTTT,CASRAPSTDTQYF
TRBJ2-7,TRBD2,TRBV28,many,TGTGCCAGCAGCCCGGGACTAGCGGGACTGAGCTCCTACGAGCAGTACTTC,CASSPGLAGLSSYEQYF
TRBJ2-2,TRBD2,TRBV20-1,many,TGCAGTGCTAGAACCTCCGGGACTAGCGCTTCCGGGGAGCTGTTTTTT,CSARTSGTSASGELFF
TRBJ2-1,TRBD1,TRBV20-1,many,TGCAGTGCTAGTCAGGGGGCGGGCTACAATGAGCAGTTCTTC,CSASQGAGYNEQFF
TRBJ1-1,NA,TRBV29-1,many,TGCAGCGTCGGAGAGGGGAGGATGACTGAAGCTTTCTTT,CSVGEGRMTEAFF
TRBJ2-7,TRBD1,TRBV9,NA,TGTGCCAGCAGCGCGACCGGGACAGGCTACGAGCAGTACTTC,CASSATGTGYEQYF
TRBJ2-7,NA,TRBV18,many,TGTGCCAGCTCACCCGGGACTCCCTACGAGCAGTACTTC,CASSPGTPYEQYF
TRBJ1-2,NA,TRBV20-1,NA,TGCAGTGCTAGAGATCCCCTTCGACAGGTCCGGGGTAACTATGGCTACACCTTC,CSARDPLRQVRGNYGYTF
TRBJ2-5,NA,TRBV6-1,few,TGTGCCAGCAGTGAAATTCCACTAGTCGGGTACGAGACCCAGTACTTC,CASSEIPLVGYETQYF
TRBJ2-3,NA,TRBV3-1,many,TGTGCCAGCAGCCAAGTTACGGGAGTGGTCTCAGATACGCAGTATTTT,CASSQVTGVVSDTQYF
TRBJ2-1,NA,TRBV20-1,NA,TGCAGTGCTAGAGTTCCTGACAATGAGCAGTTCTTC,CSARVPDNEQFF
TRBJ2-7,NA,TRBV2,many,TGTGCCAGCAGTGGGGTGGGGGGCGCTGGACACGAGCAGTACTTC,CASSGVGGAGHEQYF
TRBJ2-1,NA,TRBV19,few,TGTGCCAGTAGTATAGTGGGTGGTAGCGGTAGCTCCTACAATGAGCAGTTCTTC,CASSIVGGSGSSYNEQFF
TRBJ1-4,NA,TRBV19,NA,TGTGCCAGTAGTACACGTAGGGTGTCGGATGAAAAACTGTTTTTT,CASSTRRVSDEKLFF
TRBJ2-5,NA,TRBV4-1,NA,TGCGCCAGCAGTCTTTTCGGCGGTACCCCTCGGGACCAGTACTTC,CASSLFGGTPRDQYF
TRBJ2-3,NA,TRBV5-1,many,TGCGCCAGCAGTAGAAAAGGACAGTCGACTAGCACAGATACGCAGTATTTT,CASSRKGQSTSTDTQYF
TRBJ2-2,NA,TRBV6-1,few,TGTGCCAGCAGCTCCGGAATATACGGGGAGCTGTTTTTT,CASSSGIYGELFF
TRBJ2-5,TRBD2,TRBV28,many,TGCGAGCCGACTGGGACTACTACCGACCAAGAGACCCAGTACTTC,CEPTGTTTDQETQYF
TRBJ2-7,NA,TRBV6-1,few,TGTGCCAGCAGTGAAGAGCTTGGTGCAGGGAGGTACGAGCAGTACTTC,CASSEELGAGRYEQYF
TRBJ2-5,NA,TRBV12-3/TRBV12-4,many,TGTGCCAACAGTTTAACGCCCCCCCAAGAGACCCAGTACTTC,CANSLTPPQETQYF
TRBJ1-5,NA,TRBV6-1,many,TGTGCCAGCACAGTGAGAACGGGACCTCAGCCCCAGCATTTT,CASTVRTGPQPQHF
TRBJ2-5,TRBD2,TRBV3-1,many,TGTGCCAGCAGCCGGCTTACGGGAGGATTCCAAGAGACCCAGTACTTC,CASSRLTGGFQETQYF
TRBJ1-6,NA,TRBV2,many,TGTGCCAGCAGAACGCTTGAGACCGATTCACCCCTCCACTTT,CASRTLETDSPLHF
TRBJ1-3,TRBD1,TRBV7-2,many,TGTGCCAGCAGCGCAACAGGGGGCTCTGGAAACACCATATATTTT,CASSATGGSGNTIYF
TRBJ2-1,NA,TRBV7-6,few,TGTGCCAGCAGCCCAGAGCCCTACAATGAGCAGTTCTTC,CASSPEPYNEQFF
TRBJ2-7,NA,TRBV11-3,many,TGTGCCAGCAGTTCACTCCAGGGAAGCGAGCAGTACTTC,CASSSLQGSEQYF
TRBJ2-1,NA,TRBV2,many,TGTGCCAGCAGTCCGAACTTCTCCTACAATGAGCAGTTCTTC,CASSPNFSYNEQFF
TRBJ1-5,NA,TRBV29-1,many,TGCAGCGTTGTAGACGGAGGGCAGGGAGGGGATCAGCCCCAGCATTTT,CSVVDGGQGGDQPQHF
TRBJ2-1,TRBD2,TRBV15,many,TGTGCCACCAGCCTCCCTACTAGCGCCCACAATGAGCAGTTCTTC,CATSLPTSAHNEQFF
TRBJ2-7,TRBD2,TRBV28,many,TGTGCCAGCAGTTTCGGCTCAACTAGCGGGAGCTACGAGCAGTACTTC,CASSFGSTSGSYEQYF
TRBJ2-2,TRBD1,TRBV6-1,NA,TGTGCCAGCAGACGGGACAGGGCCGCCGGGGAGCTGTTTTTT,CASRRDRAAGELFF
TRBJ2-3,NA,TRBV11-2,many,TGTGCCAGCAGCTTGACCGGCCTTACAGGGTCAGATACGCAGTATTTT,CASSLTGLTGSDTQYF
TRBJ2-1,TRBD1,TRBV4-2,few,TGTGCCAGCAGCCCTCGGACAGGGGGGAACAATGAGCAGTTCTTC,CASSPRTGGNNEQFF
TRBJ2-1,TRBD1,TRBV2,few,TGTGCCAGCAGTGAAGGAACCGGGACAGGGGATAATGAGCAGTTCTTC,CASSEGTGTGDNEQFF
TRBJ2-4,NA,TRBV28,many,TGTGCCAGCAGTTTACCCGAAATTGGAGCCAAAAACATTCAGTACTTC,CASSLPEIGAKNIQYF
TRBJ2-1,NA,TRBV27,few,TGTGCCAGCAGTTTCAATAGCGTTGAGCAGTTCTTC,CASSFNSVEQFF
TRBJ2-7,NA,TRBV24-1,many,TGTGCCACCAGTGATCCAGGGAGAGGGGACTACGAGCAGTACTTC,CATSDPGRGDYEQYF
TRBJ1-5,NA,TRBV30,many,TGTGCCTGGAGAGGGTCGGGCAATCAGCCCCAGCATTTT,CAWRGSGNQPQHF
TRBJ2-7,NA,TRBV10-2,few,TGCGCCAGCACCGGACAAGCCTACGAGCAGTACTTC,CASTGQAYEQYF
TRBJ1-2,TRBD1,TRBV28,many,TGTGCCAGCAGTTACCGGACAGGGTTCCCCTATGGCTACACCTTC,CASSYRTGFPYGYTF
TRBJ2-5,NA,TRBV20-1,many,TGCAGTGCTAGAGAATGGGAAGGAGGAGAGACCCAGTACTTC,CSAREWEGGETQYF
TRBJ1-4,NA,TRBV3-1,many,TGTGCCAGCAGCCGATGGACATCCTCAACTAATGAAAAACTGTTTTTT,CASSRWTSSTNEKLFF
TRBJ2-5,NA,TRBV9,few,TGTGCCAGCAGCGCCTCTCCTCACATAGAACAAGAGACCCAGTACTTC,CASSASPHIEQETQYF
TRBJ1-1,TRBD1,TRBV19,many,TGTGCCAGTAGTATAGAGGCTTGGACAGGGAAGAAACCTGAAGCTTTCTTT,CASSIEAWTGKKPEAFF
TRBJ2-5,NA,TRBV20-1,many,TGCAGTGCGCTAACGTCCCAAGAGACCCAGTACTTC,CSALTSQETQYF
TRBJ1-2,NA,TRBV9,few,TGTGCCAGCAGCGCATCTAGAGAGAGTGGTAACTATGGCTACACCTTC,CASSASRESGNYGYTF
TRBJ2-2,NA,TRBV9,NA,TGTGCCAGCAGCTCGGGTGGCCGGGAGCTGTTTTTT,CASSSGGRELFF
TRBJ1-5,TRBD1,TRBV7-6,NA,TGTGCCAGCAGCTTAGTAGGGGGCGGGAATCAGCCCCAGCATTTT,CASSLVGGGNQPQHF
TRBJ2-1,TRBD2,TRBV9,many,TGTGCCAGCAGCGTAAAGATAGCGGGAGTCGTGGGGAATGAGCAGTTCTTC,CASSVKIAGVVGNEQFF
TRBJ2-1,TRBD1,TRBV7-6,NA,TGTGCCAGCAGCTTAGTCCCGGGGCAGGGGGCCAAGGATGAGCAGTTCTTC,CASSLVPGQGAKDEQFF
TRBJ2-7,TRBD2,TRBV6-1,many,TGTGCCAGCAGTTATGGGACTGGCGGGAGTAATAGCGAGCAGTACTTC,CASSYGTGGSNSEQYF
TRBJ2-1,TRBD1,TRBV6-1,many,TGTGCCAGCGATGGGTCGGACAGGGGCTCCTACAATGAGCAGTTCTTC,CASDGSDRGSYNEQFF